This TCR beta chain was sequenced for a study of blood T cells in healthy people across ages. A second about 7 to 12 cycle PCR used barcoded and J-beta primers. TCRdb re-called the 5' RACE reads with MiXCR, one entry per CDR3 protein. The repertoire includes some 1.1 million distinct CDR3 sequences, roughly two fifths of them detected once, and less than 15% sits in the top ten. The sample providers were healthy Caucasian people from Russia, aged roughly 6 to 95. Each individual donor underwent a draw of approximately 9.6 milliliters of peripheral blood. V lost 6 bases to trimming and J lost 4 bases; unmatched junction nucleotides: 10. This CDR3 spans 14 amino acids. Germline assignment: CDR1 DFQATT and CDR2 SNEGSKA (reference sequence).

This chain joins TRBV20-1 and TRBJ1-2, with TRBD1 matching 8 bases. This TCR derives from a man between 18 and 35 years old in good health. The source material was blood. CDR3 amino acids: CSASADRVSYGYTF. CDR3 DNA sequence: TGCAGTGCCAGCGCGGACAGGGTGAGCTATGGCTACACCTTC.